The source of this T cell receptor (beta chain) is a study of blood T cell repertoires in COVID-19. About the research overall: Recovered Cohort 3 donors showed two negative PCRs, clearance, or symptom resolution. Some COVID-19 samples were acute and others convalescent; all came from the United States, Italy and Spain.

Participants reported their clinical history, and cohort assignment relied on those reports. Sequenced by immunoSEQ multiplex PCR; TCRdb stores in-frame clones only, minus some. This sample yields roughly 160,000 clones, of which roughly 85% are seen a single time; around a fifth belongs to the top ten. From germline, CDR1 is SGHTA and CDR2 FQGNSA. The CDR3 consists of 15 residues. Between the trimmed V and J ends, which lost 2 bases and 1 base, there was a span of 9 bases. The gene calls are TRBV7-2 and TRBJ1-5; D is possibly TRBD1 (5 bases). Sequencing was performed on PBMCs or T cells enriched from blood (not recorded which). This clonotype was obtained from a woman aged 70-85 years in a cohort exposed to, infected with or recovered from COVID-19 (not recorded which). The CDR3 loop is CASSLQGGSNQPQHF. The CDR3 DNA reads as TGTGCCAGCAGCTTACAGGGTGGGAGCAATCAGCCCCAGCATTTT.